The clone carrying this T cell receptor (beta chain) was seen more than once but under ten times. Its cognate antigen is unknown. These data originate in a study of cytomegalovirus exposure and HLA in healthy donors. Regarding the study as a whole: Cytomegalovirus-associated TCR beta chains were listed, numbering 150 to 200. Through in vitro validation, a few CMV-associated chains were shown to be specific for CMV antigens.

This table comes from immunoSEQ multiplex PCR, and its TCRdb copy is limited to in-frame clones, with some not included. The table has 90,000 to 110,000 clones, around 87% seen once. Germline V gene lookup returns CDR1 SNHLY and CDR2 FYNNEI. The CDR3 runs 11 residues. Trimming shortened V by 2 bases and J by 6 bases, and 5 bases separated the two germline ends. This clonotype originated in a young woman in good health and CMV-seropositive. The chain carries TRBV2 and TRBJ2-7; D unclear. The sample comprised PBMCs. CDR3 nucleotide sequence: TGTGCCAGCAGTGAACCGTCCGAGCAGTACTTC. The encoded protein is CASSEPSEQYF.